Sequencing of this TCR beta chain was carried out in a study of a mutant IDH1 vaccine in newly diagnosed glioma. V shed 3 bases and J shed 7 bases, with 14 bases lying between them. Germline V gene data show CDR1 as SGDLS and CDR2 as YYNGEE. The CDR3 length is 14 residues. Repertoires were generated with immunoSEQ multiplex PCR, while TCRdb's copy carries only in-frame clones and drops some. The sample shows 58,000 or so clones, roughly 87% of them seen only once. Remarks on this clone: Its specificity is unknown.

Time point noted: week 47, end of study. Vaccination used 300 ug of mutant IDH1 20-mer peptide per dose, with topical imiquimod. The sequencing here drew on PBMCs, taken from a glioma patient whose treatment included an IDH1 peptide vaccine. The chain uses TRBV9 and TRBJ2-1; weak D call: TRBD1 (6 bases). The TCR originated in a woman in her forties or fifties with glioma. Here the CDR3 reads CASSAPGRGNEQFF. CDR3 sequence (DNA): TGTGCCAGCAGCGCCCCGGGCAGGGGTAATGAGCAGTTCTTC.